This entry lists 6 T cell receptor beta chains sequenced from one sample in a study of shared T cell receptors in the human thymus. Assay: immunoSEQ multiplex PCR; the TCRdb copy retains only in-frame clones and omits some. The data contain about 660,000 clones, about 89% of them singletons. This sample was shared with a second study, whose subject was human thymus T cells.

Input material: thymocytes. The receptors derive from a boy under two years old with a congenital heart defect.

The CDR3 region is CASSQAPGGAPQETQYF. The CDR3 region has the DNA TGCGCCAGCAGCCAAGCCCCAGGGGGCGCCCCACAAGAGACCCAGTACTTC. The rearrangement joins TRBV4-3 to TRBJ2-5, with TRBD1 matching 8 bases. V shed 1 base, J shed 2 bases, and the junction held 9 bases outside the gene matches. Germline V lookup: CDR1 LGHNA, CDR2 YSLEER. The CDR3 spans 17 residues.

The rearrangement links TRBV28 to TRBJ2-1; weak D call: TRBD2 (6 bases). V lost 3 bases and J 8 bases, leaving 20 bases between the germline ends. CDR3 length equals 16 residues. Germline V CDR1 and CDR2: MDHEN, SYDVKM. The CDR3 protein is CASSFPLTRGADEQFF. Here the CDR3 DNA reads TGTGCCAGCAGTTTCCCACTTACGCGGGGAGCGGATGAGCAGTTCTTC.

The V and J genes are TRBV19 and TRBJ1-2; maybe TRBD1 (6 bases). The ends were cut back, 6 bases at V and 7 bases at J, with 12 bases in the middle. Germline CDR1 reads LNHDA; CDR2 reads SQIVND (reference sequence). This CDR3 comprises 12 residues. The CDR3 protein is CASRTTGFGYTF. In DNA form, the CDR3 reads TGTGCCAGTAGAACAACAGGGTTTGGCTACACCTTC.

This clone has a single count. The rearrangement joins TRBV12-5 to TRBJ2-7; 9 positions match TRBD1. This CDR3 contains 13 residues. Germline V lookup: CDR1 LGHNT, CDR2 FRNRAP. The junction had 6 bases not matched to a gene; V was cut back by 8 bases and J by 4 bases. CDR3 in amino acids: CASSLGQGYEQYF. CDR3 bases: TGTGCTAGTTCCCTTGGACAGGGGTACGAGCAGTACTTC.

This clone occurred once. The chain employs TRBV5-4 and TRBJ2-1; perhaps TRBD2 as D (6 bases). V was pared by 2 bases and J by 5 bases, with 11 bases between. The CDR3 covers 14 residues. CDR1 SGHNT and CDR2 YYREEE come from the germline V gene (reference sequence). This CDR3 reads CASSFREWDNEQFF. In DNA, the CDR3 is TGTGCCAGCAGCTTCCGGGAGTGGGACAATGAGCAGTTCTTC. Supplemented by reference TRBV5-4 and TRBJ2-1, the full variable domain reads ETGVTQSPTHLIKTRGQQVTLRCSSQSGHNTVSWYQQALGQGPQFIFQYYREEENGRGNFPPRFSGLQFPNYSSELNVNALELDDSALYLCASSFREWDNEQFFGPGTRLTVL.

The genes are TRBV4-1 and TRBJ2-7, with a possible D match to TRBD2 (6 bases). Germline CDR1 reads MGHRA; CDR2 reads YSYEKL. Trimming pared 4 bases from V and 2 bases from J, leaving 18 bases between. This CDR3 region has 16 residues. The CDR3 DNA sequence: TGCGCCAGCAGCCCCAGAGGGGAGGAGGGCCCCTACGAGCAGTACTTC. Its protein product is CASSPRGEEGPYEQYF.